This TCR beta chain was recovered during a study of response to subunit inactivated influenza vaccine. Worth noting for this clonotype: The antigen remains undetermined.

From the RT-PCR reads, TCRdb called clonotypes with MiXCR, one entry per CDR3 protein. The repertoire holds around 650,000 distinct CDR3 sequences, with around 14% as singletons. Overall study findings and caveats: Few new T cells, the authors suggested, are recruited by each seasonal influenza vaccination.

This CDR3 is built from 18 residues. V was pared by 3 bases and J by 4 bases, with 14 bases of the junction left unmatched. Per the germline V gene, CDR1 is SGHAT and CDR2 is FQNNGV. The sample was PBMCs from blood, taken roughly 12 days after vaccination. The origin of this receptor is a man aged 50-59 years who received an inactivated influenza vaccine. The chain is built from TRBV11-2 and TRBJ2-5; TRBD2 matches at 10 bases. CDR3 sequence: CASSFLLKREGRRETQYF. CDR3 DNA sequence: TGTGCCAGCAGCTTTCTCCTGAAGCGGGAGGGCCGTAGAGAGACCCAGTACTTC.